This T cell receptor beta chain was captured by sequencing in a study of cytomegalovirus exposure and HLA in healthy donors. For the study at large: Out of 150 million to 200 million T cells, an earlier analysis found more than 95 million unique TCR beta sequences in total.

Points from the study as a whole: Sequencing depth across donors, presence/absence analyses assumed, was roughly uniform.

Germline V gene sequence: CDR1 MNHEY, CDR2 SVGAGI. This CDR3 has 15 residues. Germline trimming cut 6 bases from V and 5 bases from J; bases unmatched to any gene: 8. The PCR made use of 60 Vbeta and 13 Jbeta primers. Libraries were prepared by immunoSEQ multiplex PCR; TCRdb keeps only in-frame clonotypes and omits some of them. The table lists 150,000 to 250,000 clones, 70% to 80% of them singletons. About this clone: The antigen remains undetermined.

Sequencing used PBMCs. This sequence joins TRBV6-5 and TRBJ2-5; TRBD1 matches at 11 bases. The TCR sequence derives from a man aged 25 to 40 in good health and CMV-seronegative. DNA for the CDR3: TGTGCCAGCAGCAACCCGGACAGGGGGCGCGAGACCCAGTACTTC. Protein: CASSNPDRGRETQYF.